The T cell receptor beta chain described here comes from a study of T cells after posttransplantation cyclophosphamide. This clone was found many times. Busulfan-fludarabine conditioning, marrow transplant, and cyclophosphamide on days +3 and +4 were administered. Assay used: immunoSEQ multiplex PCR; TCRdb lists only in-frame clones, some missing. The record shows approximately 15,000 clones for this sample, with no singletons present. Sequenced here: PBMCs, sampled approximately 1,100 days after allogeneic stem cell transplant with posttransplant cyclophosphamide. The TCR sequence derives from a female patient between 35 and 55 years old who received an allogeneic stem cell transplant from a related donor, was CMV-positive, and had no GVHD. Some T cells may trace back to the graft donor.

CDR3 DNA: TGTGCCAGTATGAGTAGCGGGGGGGCAGGGACCCAGTACTTC. Translated: CASMSSGGAGTQYF. The chain carries TRBV19 and TRBJ2-5; the match to TRBD2 covers 11 bases. Per germline, CDR1 LNHDA and CDR2 SQIVND (reference sequence). V shed 7 bases and J 7 bases; nucleotides not matched to a gene: 8. This CDR3 spans 14 amino acids.